Shown below are 25 T cell receptor beta chains from a single sample sequenced in a study of T cell responses to AZD1222 COVID-19 vaccine. The table came from immunoSEQ multiplex PCR; TCRdb's copy has only in-frame clones and leaves some out. The sample yields some 86,000 clones, around 82% seen once. The source was peripheral blood, collected on day 0 of AZD1222 vaccination. These receptors originate from an adult in good health.

The genes are TRBV6-5 and TRBJ1-6; 10 bases are shared with TRBD1. CDR3 size: 14 residues. Germline assignment: CDR1 MNHEY and CDR2 SVGAGI. Trimming took 6 bases from V and 9 from J; bases not matched to a gene: 5. The CDR3 DNA follows: TGTGCCAGCAGAGGACAGGGGGGTATTTCACCCCTCCACTTT. It translates to CASRGQGGISPLHF.

The V and J genes are TRBV18 and TRBJ2-7; D is unclear. Germline V gives CDR1 KGHSH, CDR2 LQKENI. Trimming stripped 6 bases from V and 1 base from J, with 10 bases between. CDR3 length: 13 residues. Written as DNA, the CDR3 is TGTGCCAGCTCGGTAGCCGTATCCTACGAGCAGTACTTC. Residues: CASSVAVSYEQYF.

This chain connects TRBV14 to TRBJ2-7, with unresolved D. CDR1 is SGHDN and CDR2 is FVKESK in the germline V gene. Trimming stripped 1 base from V and 5 bases from J, with 3 bases between. The CDR3 is 11 amino acids. CDR3 in amino acids: CASSQVNEQYF. DNA for the CDR3: TGTGCCAGCAGCCAAGTTAACGAGCAGTACTTC.

J is TRBJ2-5 and V is TRBV10-1, with D perhaps TRBD2 (5 bases). V shed 2 bases and J shed 2 bases, with 6 bases lying between them. Germline V lookup: CDR1 WNHNN, CDR2 SYGVQD (reference sequence). The CDR3 is 13 residues long. CDR3 coding DNA: TGCGCCAGCAGTGAGGGAGGTCAAGAGACCCAGTACTTC. Encoded protein: CASSEGGQETQYF.

This clone was seen a handful of times. The genes are TRBV9 and TRBJ1-4, with D unresolved. Germline CDR1 and CDR2: SGDLS and YYNGEE. CDR3 length: 14 amino acids. Trimming cost V 4 bases and J 2 bases, with 9 bases left between them. This chain's CDR3 is CASSPLGTNEKLFF. In DNA, the CDR3 is TGTGCCAGCAGCCCCCTGGGGACTAATGAAAAACTGTTTTTT.

This chain joins TRBV30 and TRBJ2-7; D tentatively reads TRBD1 or TRBD2 (5 bases each). The CDR3 is made up of 11 amino acids. Germline CDR1 is GTSNPN and CDR2 is SVGIG (reference sequence). Trimming cost V 8 bases and J 6 bases, with 14 bases left between them. For the CDR3, the DNA is TGTGCCCAGGTCCGGGGCCGCGAGCAGTACTTC. Protein sequence: CAQVRGREQYF.

This clone showed up just a few times. The chain is built from TRBV7-8 and TRBJ2-7; 11 positions match TRBD2. The V gene's germline CDR1 is SGHVS and CDR2 FQNEAQ. There are 16 residues in the CDR3. J was trimmed by 3 bases and V by 0 bases; bases with no gene match: 4. CDR3 loop: CASSLATSGGIYEQYF. In DNA, the CDR3 is TGTGCCAGCAGCTTAGCCACTAGCGGGGGAATCTACGAGCAGTACTTC.

Only a few counts were recorded for this clone. The genes are TRBV10-3 and TRBJ1-5; 9 bases agree with TRBD1. The V and J ends lost 8 bases and 1 base, in that order; junction bases with no gene match: 0. The CDR3 is 13 residues long. Per germline, CDR1 ENHRY and CDR2 SYGVKD. CDR3 protein: CAIGQGSNQPQHF. The DNA of the CDR3 is TGTGCCATCGGACAGGGGAGCAATCAGCCCCAGCATTTT.

The V call is TRBV5-1, the J call TRBJ2-1; D perhaps matches TRBD2 (6 bases). The germline V gene has CDR1 SGHRS and CDR2 YFSETQ. With 4 bases removed from V and 5 bases from J, the gap between germline ends came to 10 bases. The CDR3 loop spans 13 amino acids. CDR3 sequence: CASSPGVDNEQFF. CDR3 DNA sequence: TGCGCCAGCAGCCCGGGGGTGGACAATGAGCAGTTCTTC. Full variable domain (rest looked up from reference TRBV5-1 and TRBJ2-1): KAGVTQTPRYLIKTRGQQVTLSCSPISGHRSVSWYQQTPGQGLQFLFEYFSETQRNKGNFPGRFSGRQFSNSRSEMNVSTLELGDSALYLCASSPGVDNEQFFGPGTRLTVL.

CDR3 coding DNA: TGCGCCAGCAGCCGTGGACAGGGGGCTTTGGGCACTGAAGCTTTCTTT. Translation: CASSRGQGALGTEAFF. This chain joins TRBV5-1 and TRBJ1-1, with 11 positions matching TRBD1. Germline values: CDR1 SGHRS, CDR2 YFSETQ. The J segment lost 4 bases and the V segment lost 4 bases, leaving 9 bases of the junction unmatched. The CDR3 runs 16 residues.

This chain connects TRBV28 to TRBJ1-2, with 7 bases that match TRBD1. The CDR3 has 12 residues. Trimming at V came to 4 bases and at J to 7 bases, leaving 3 bases not matched to a gene. CDR1 MDHEN and CDR2 SYDVKM come from the germline V gene. The CDR3 bases are TGTGCCAGCAGTTCCCGACAGGGTGGCTACACCTTC. Translation gives CASSSRQGGYTF.

The chain couples TRBV5-4 to TRBJ2-2; the D is unclear. CDR1 SGHNT and CDR2 YYREEE come from the germline V gene (reference sequence). The V and J ends lost 0 bases and 5 bases respectively, with 14 bases between them. The CDR3 is 16 residues long. The CDR3 DNA reads TGTGCCAGCAGCTTGGGACAAACGACCACAACCGGGGAGCTGTTTTTT. Amino acid sequence: CASSLGQTTTTGELFF.

The rearrangement links TRBV28 to TRBJ1-5; TRBD1 is a possible D gene (5 bases). With 6 bases removed from V and 1 base from J, the gap between germline ends came to 10 bases. Germline V gives CDR1 MDHEN, CDR2 SYDVKM. This CDR3 has 14 amino acids. CDR3 sequence: CASRRGGSNQPQHF. The CDR3 region has the DNA TGTGCCAGCAGGCGGGGGGGAAGCAATCAGCCCCAGCATTTT.

A few counts support this clone. The chain is built from TRBV7-2 and TRBJ2-3; possible D gene TRBD2, 6 bases. Trimming shortened V by 8 bases and J by 5 bases, and 14 bases separated the two germline ends. CDR1 and CDR2 from the germline V gene are SGHTA and FQGNSA. The CDR3 is made up of 13 amino acids. As DNA, the CDR3 is TGTGCCAGCTCTGGGCGGGGCGGAGATACGCAGTATTTT. Its protein is CASSGRGGDTQYF.

This clone was seen a handful of times. V gene TRBV7-2 combines with J gene TRBJ1-5; no definite D call. Trimming took off 3 bases at V and 7 bases at J, with 10 bases between the two ends. Germline V gene lookup returns CDR1 SGHTA and CDR2 FQGNSA. The length of the CDR3 is 13 residues. The CDR3 DNA follows: TGTGCCAGCAGCTTCGGGATTTCCCAGCCCCAGCATTTT. It is translated as CASSFGISQPQHF.

The rearrangement uses TRBV10-2 and TRBJ1-6; perhaps TRBD1 as D (5 bases). CDR1 WSHSY and CDR2 SAAADI come from the germline V gene. Between the trimmed V and J ends, which lost 6 bases and 8 bases, there was a span of 11 bases. This CDR3 comprises 13 residues. The CDR3 loop is CASRGGTYSPLHF. CDR3 coding DNA: TGCGCCAGCAGGGGGGGGACTTATTCACCCCTCCACTTT.

J is TRBJ1-6 and V is TRBV19; TRBD1 matches 7 bases. The CDR3 spans 16 residues. Germline CDR1 reads LNHDA; CDR2 reads SQIVND (reference sequence). Trimming cost V 5 bases and J 7 bases; bases outside gene matches: 11. The CDR3 DNA reads TGTGCCAGTAGTGTGGGAGACAGGGTCGGCAATTCACCCCTCCACTTT. It specifies CASSVGDRVGNSPLHF.

This chain links TRBV5-4 with TRBJ2-3; D unresolved. Trimming shortened V by 6 bases and J by 3 bases, and 14 bases separated the two germline ends. Germline V gene sequence: CDR1 SGHNT, CDR2 YYREEE (reference sequence). This CDR3 spans 14 amino acids. In DNA form, the CDR3 reads TGTGCCAGCACCGGACGTGGGCGGACAGATACGCAGTATTTT. Its translation: CASTGRGRTDTQYF.

V gene TRBV10-2 combines with J gene TRBJ2-5; D remains unclear. Germline V CDR1 and CDR2: WSHSY, SAAADI. The CDR3 spans 12 residues. V lost 7 bases and J lost 3, with 9 bases in between. The chain's CDR3 is CASTQAEETQYF. CDR3 sequence (DNA): TGCGCCAGCACGCAGGCGGAAGAGACCCAGTACTTC.

The chain recombines TRBV19 with TRBJ2-1; 7 nucleotides match TRBD1. Germline CDR1 reads LNHDA; CDR2 reads SQIVND (reference sequence). V dropped 1 base and J dropped 1; count of bases not matched to a gene: 10. The CDR3 loop spans 18 amino acids. This CDR3 reads CASSIGLWQGVSYNEQFF. The CDR3 DNA sequence: TGTGCCAGTAGTATAGGGCTCTGGCAGGGGGTTTCCTACAATGAGCAGTTCTTC.

The CDR3 coding sequence is TGTGCCAGCAGGCATGGGGGACAGGGGTACGAGCAGTACTTC. Its protein is CASRHGGQGYEQYF. The rearrangement links TRBV6-5 to TRBJ2-7, with 10 bases lining up with TRBD1. The CDR3 loop spans 14 amino acids. Per germline, CDR1 MNHEY and CDR2 SVGAGI. The V gene end was trimmed by 6 bases and the J gene end by 4 bases; junction bases not matched to a gene: 6.

This chain uses TRBV5-6 with TRBJ1-3; D is unresolved. The CDR3 extends over 14 amino acids. Germline loops: CDR1 SGHDT, CDR2 YYEEEE. V gave up 3 bases and J gave up 2 bases, with 9 bases separating them. The CDR3 loop is CASSWRSPGNTIYF. The DNA of the CDR3 is TGTGCCAGCAGCTGGAGGTCCCCTGGAAACACCATATATTTT. The full variable domain, in which reference TRBV5-6 and TRBJ1-3 provide the parts outside the CDR3, is DAGVTQSPTHLIKTRGQQVTLRCSPKSGHDTVSWYQQALGQGPQFIFQYYEEEERQRGNFPDRFSGHQFPNYSSELNVNALLLGDSALYLCASSWRSPGNTIYFGEGSWLTVV.

The chain couples TRBV6-6 to TRBJ1-1; the match to TRBD1 covers 9 bases. From germline, CDR1 is MNHNY and CDR2 SVGAGI (reference sequence). V dropped 2 bases and J dropped 6; count of bases not matched to a gene: 4. The CDR3 runs to 14 residues. This CDR3 reads CASSYDGTGSEAFF. The CDR3 DNA follows: TGTGCCAGCAGTTACGATGGGACAGGGTCTGAAGCTTTCTTT.

There are a few counts of this clone. The gene calls are TRBV7-9 and TRBJ1-4; tentative D call: TRBD1 (6 bases). Germline V gene sequence: CDR1 SEHNR, CDR2 FQNEAQ (reference sequence). Trimming left V 4 bases short and J 3 bases short, with 21 bases between. The CDR3 is made up of 18 amino acids. The CDR3 sequence: CASSYPKQGGMANEKLFF. The CDR3 DNA is TGTGCCAGCAGCTACCCAAAACAGGGAGGGATGGCTAATGAAAAACTGTTTTTT.

This chain uses TRBV30 with TRBJ2-1; 10 bases align to TRBD2. From germline, CDR1 is GTSNPN and CDR2 SVGIG (reference sequence). The V gene end was trimmed by 5 bases and the J gene end by 7 bases; junction bases not matched to a gene: 11. The CDR3 has 15 residues. CDR3 sequence reads: CAWHQPGLAFNEQFF. CDR3 coding DNA: TGTGCCTGGCACCAGCCGGGACTAGCGTTTAATGAGCAGTTCTTC.